The 8 T cell receptor beta chains below all came from one sample that was sequenced in a study of vaccination and CD4 T cells after COVID-19. Indicated time point: late sampling 161 to 241 days after vaccination in a few convalescent patients. Treatment noted: roughly 11-day PBMC culture with coronavirus spike peptide pools or control peptides (ViraFEST assay). Their antigens remain unidentified. The Oncomine TCR Beta short-read assay sequenced DNA from cultured CD4+ T cells. A single record per CDR3 protein comes from TCRdb applying MiXCR to the PCR reads. The sample shows about 20,000 distinct CDR3 sequences, roughly 40% of them seen only once. The material sequenced was CD4+ T cells from blood, cultured in vitro, taken about 7 months after SARS-CoV-2 vaccination. The receptors were sampled from a human donor who had recovered from COVID-19.

The chain recombines TRBV7-2 with TRBJ2-3; 7 bases are a match to TRBD2. CDR1 SGHTA and CDR2 FQGNSA come from the germline V gene. Germline trimming cut 2 bases from V and 4 bases from J; bases unmatched to any gene: 6. The CDR3 loop spans 15 amino acids. CDR3 DNA: TGTGCCAGCAGCTTATGGGGGAGGGCAGCAGATACGCAGTATTTT. Protein: CASSLWGRAADTQYF.

The chain employs TRBV6-1 and TRBJ2-7; D might be TRBD1 or TRBD2, each matching 7 bases. V was cut by 6 bases and J by 4 bases, with 13 bases left in between. The CDR3 covers 13 residues. CDR1 and CDR2 (germline): MNHNS, SASEGT. The CDR3 reads CASRSGGQYEQYF. CDR3 nucleotide sequence: TGTGCCAGCAGATCGGGGGGACAGTACGAGCAGTACTTC.

The chain links TRBV7-9 to TRBJ2-5; D may correspond to TRBD1 or TRBD2 (5 bases each). The length of the CDR3 is 17 residues. V lost 1 base to trimming and J lost 3 bases, with 18 bases between them. CDR1 is SEHNR, CDR2 FQNEAQ, per germline (reference sequence). CDR3 nucleotides: TGTGCCAGCAGCTTAGGGACACTAGAATCGCGAAAAGAGACCCAGTACTTC. Translated, it gives CASSLGTLESRKETQYF. Variable domain in full (rest from reference TRBV7-9 and TRBJ2-5): DTGVSQNPRHKITKRGQNVTFRCDPISEHNRLYWYRQTLGQGPEFLTYFQNEAQLEKSRLLSDRFSAERPKGSFSTLEIQRTEQGDSAMYLCASSLGTLESRKETQYFGPGTRLLVL.

This chain connects TRBV11-1 to TRBJ1-5; D may be TRBD1 (6 bases). From germline, CDR1 is SGHAT and CDR2 FQDESV (reference sequence). The ends were cut back, 6 bases at V and 0 bases at J, with 21 bases in the middle. This CDR3 region has 18 residues. CDR3 sequence reads: CASRSETGRSYSNQPQHF. In DNA, the CDR3 is TGTGCCAGCAGGTCGGAGACAGGTCGATCCTATAGCAATCAGCCCCAGCATTTT.

This clonotype was found a few times. This chain links TRBV20-1 with TRBJ1-5; possible D gene TRBD1, 6 bases. This CDR3 contains 12 residues. The germline V gene encodes CDR1 DFQATT and CDR2 SNEGSKA (reference sequence). Trimming left V 3 bases short and J 9 bases short, with 12 bases between. The CDR3 sequence: CSASEGGGPQHF. Written as DNA, the CDR3 is TGCAGTGCTAGTGAGGGGGGGGGGCCCCAGCATTTT.

The genes are TRBV11-3 and TRBJ2-7; D ambiguous. The CDR3 is 13 residues long. The germline V and J ends were trimmed by 1 base and 1 base, with 5 bases remaining between them. Per germline, CDR1 SGHNT and CDR2 YENEEA. In nucleotides, the CDR3 is TGTGCCAGCAGCTTAGGCGTGTCCTACGAGCAGTACTTC. This codes for CASSLGVSYEQYF. The whole variable domain, remainder taken from reference TRBV11-3 and TRBJ2-7, is EAGVVQSPRYKIIEKKQPVAFWCNPISGHNTLYWYLQNLGQGPELLIRYENEEAVDDSQLPKDRFSAERLKGVDSTLKIQPAELGDSAVYLCASSLGVSYEQYFGPGTRLTVT.

V is TRBV27 and J is TRBJ2-3; D is perhaps TRBD1 (6 bases). V was clipped by 5 bases and J by 4 bases, with 19 bases between them. There are 16 residues in the CDR3. Germline V gene lookup returns CDR1 MNHEY and CDR2 SMNVEV (reference sequence). DNA of the CDR3: TGTGCCAGCAGTCCTTGGACAGCTCTAGTGTCAGATACGCAGTATTTT. Translating gives CASSPWTALVSDTQYF.

This chain links TRBV15 with TRBJ1-1; D is possibly TRBD1 (6 bases). The germline V gene encodes CDR1 LNHNV and CDR2 YYDKDF (reference sequence). With 5 bases removed from V and 3 bases from J, the gap between germline ends came to 16 bases. This CDR3 region has 15 residues. DNA of the CDR3: TGTGCCACCAGCGGGGGGGGGGGCCGAGACACTGAAGCTTTCTTT. Translation: CATSGGGGRDTEAFF.